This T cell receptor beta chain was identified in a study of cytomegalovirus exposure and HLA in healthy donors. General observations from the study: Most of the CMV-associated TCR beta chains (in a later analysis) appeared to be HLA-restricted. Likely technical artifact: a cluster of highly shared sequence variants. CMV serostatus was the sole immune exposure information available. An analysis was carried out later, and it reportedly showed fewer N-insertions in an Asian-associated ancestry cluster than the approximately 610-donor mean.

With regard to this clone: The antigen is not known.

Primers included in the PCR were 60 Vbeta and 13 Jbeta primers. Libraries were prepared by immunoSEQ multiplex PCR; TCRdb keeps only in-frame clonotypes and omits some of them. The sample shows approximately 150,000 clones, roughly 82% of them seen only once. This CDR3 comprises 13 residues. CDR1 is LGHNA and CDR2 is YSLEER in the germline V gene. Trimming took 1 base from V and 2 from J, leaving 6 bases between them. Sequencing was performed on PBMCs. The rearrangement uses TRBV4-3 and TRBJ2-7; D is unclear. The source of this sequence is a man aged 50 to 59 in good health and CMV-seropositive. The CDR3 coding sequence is TGCGCCAGCAGCCAAGGACTTGCCTACGAGCAGTACTTC. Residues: CASSQGLAYEQYF.